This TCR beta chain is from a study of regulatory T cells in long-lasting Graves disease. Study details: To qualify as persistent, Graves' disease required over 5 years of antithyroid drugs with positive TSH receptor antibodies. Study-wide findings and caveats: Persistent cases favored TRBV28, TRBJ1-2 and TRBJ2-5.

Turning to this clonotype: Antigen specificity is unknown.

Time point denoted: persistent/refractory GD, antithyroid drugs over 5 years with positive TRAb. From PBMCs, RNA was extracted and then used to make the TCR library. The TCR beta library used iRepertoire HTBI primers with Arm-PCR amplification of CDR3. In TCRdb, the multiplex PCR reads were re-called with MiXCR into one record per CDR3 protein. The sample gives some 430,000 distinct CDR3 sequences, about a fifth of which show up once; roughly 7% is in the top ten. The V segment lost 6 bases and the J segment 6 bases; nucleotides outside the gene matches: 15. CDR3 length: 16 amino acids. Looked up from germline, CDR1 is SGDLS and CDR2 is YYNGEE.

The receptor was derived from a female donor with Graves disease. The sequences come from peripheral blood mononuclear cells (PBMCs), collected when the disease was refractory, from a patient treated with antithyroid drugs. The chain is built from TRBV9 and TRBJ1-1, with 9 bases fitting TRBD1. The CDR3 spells CASTVGTGPLSSEAFF. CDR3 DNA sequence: TGTGCCAGCACCGTCGGGACAGGGCCTCTGAGTTCTGAAGCTTTCTTT.